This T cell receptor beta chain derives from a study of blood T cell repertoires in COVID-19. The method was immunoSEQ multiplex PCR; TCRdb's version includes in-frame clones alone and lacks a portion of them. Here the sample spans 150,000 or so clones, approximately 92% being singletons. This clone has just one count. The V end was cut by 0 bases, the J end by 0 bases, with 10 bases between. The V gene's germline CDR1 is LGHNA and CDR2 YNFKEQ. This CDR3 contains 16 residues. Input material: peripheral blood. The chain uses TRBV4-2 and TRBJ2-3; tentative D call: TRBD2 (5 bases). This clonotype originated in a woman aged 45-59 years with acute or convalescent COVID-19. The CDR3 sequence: CASSQDQDSSTDTQYF. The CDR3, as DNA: TGTGCCAGCAGCCAAGATCAGGACTCAAGCACAGATACGCAGTATTTT.